The 10 T cell receptor beta chains given below trace back to one sample, sequenced in a study of T cells after yellow fever vaccination. TCRdb recomputed calls from the 5' RACE reads with MiXCR, one row per CDR3 protein. The sample lists around 530,000 distinct CDR3 sequences; about a sixth were seen once. This specimen was PBMCs, taken less than 6 days after the first yellow fever vaccination. Every receptor here comes from a man younger than 35 who received the YFV17D yellow fever vaccine.

This clonotype was detected only a few times. V is TRBV6-2 or TRBV6-3 and J is TRBJ1-5; D call uncertain. There are 14 residues in the CDR3. The V gene lost 2 bases and the J gene lost 7 bases, with 12 bases spanning the gap. The germline V gene encodes CDR1 MNHEY and CDR2 SVGEGT. The CDR3 DNA reads TGTGCCAGCAGTTACGATGCGTATGGCCAGCCCCAGCATTTT. It encodes CASSYDAYGQPQHF.

This clonotype was counted a few times. The V gene is TRBV7-9, the J gene TRBJ2-2; D is perhaps TRBD1 (5 bases). The CDR3 consists of 15 residues. V dropped 5 bases and J dropped 3 bases, with 13 bases sitting between them. From germline, CDR1 is SEHNR and CDR2 FQNEAQ (reference sequence). The chain's CDR3 is CASSVRGEDTGELFF. CDR3 bases: TGTGCCAGCAGCGTAAGGGGTGAAGACACCGGGGAGCTGTTTTTT.

This clonotype was found a few times. The chain employs TRBV5-1 and TRBJ2-3; D remains unclear. The CDR3 sequence is 15 residues long. V gave up 1 base and J gave up 7 bases, with 16 bases separating them. From germline, CDR1 is SGHRS and CDR2 YFSETQ. For the CDR3, the DNA is TGCGCCAGCAGCTTGACAGTCACCACCCATTATACGCAGTATTTT. Translating gives CASSLTVTTHYTQYF.

The table lists this clonotype with many counts. The chain joins TRBV6-6 to TRBJ2-2; no definite D call. V lost 6 bases to trimming and J lost 5 bases, with 10 bases between them. Germline loops: CDR1 MNHNY, CDR2 SVGAGI (reference sequence). The CDR3 length is 13 residues. Here the CDR3 DNA reads TGTGCCAGCAGAGGTGAAGGGACCGGGGAGCTGTTTTTT. Its translation is CASRGEGTGELFF.

V and J are TRBV10-3 and TRBJ2-2; 10 bases map to TRBD2. J gave up 6 bases and V 6 bases, and 10 bases lay outside the gene matches. Germline lookup yields CDR1 ENHRY and CDR2 SYGVKD. The CDR3 runs 16 residues. CDR3 in amino acids: CAIRPGLAIGAGELFF. The DNA of the CDR3 is TGTGCCATCAGGCCGGGACTAGCGATAGGGGCCGGGGAGCTGTTTTTT.

This clonotype was counted between two and nine times. The J gene is TRBJ2-5, the V gene TRBV3-1, with D perhaps assigned TRBD1 or TRBD2 (5 bases each). This CDR3 region has 13 residues. The V and J ends lost 5 bases and 7 bases respectively, with 14 bases between them. Germline assignment: CDR1 LGHDT and CDR2 YNNKEL (reference sequence). The CDR3 DNA reads TGTGCCAGCAGCGGGACCGGTCAGGGGACCCAGTACTTC. Amino acids: CASSGTGQGTQYF.

This clonotype has a count of ten or more. The V gene is TRBV19, the J gene TRBJ2-7; D ambiguous. Germline CDR1 is LNHDA and CDR2 is SQIVND (reference sequence). The V end lost 0 bases, the J end lost 0 bases, and 3 bases lay between the germline ends. This CDR3 has 13 residues. CDR3 region: CASSIEASYEQYF. The CDR3 nucleotides are TGTGCCAGTAGTATAGAGGCCTCCTACGAGCAGTACTTC.

This clonotype was observed a handful of times. This chain connects TRBV3-1 to TRBJ2-7, with a possible D match to TRBD1 (6 bases). Trimming left V 5 bases short and J 0 bases short, with 14 bases between. The CDR3 has 15 amino acids. The germline gives CDR1 LGHDT, CDR2 YNNKEL (reference sequence). The CDR3 DNA is TGTGCCAGCAGCTCTATTCAGGACAGCTCCTACGAGCAGTACTTC. Amino acid sequence: CASSSIQDSSYEQYF.

This clonotype was counted many times. The gene calls are TRBV9 and TRBJ2-5; maybe TRBD1 (5 bases). Germline V lookup: CDR1 SGDLS, CDR2 YYNGEE. The CDR3 consists of 15 residues. Trimming took 1 base from V and 9 from J, leaving 19 bases between them. In DNA, the CDR3 is TGTGCCAGCAGCGTAAACCCGACAGTCGGAGTTGCCCAGTACTTC. Amino acid sequence: CASSVNPTVGVAQYF. Supplemented by reference TRBV9 and TRBJ2-5, the full variable domain reads DSGVTQTPKHLITATGQRVTLRCSPRSGDLSVYWYQQSLDQGLQFLIQYYNGEERAKGNILERFSAQQFPDLHSELNLSSLELGDSALYFCASSVNPTVGVAQYFGPGTRLLVL.

This clonotype was recorded a few times. The V call is TRBV20-1, the J call TRBJ1-5, with D uncertain. V was trimmed by 3 bases and J by 3 bases, leaving 12 bases between them. The CDR3 contains 14 residues. Germline CDR1 DFQATT, CDR2 SNEGSKA (reference sequence). CDR3 sequence: CSARLAGYNQPQHF. CDR3 nucleotides: TGCAGTGCTAGGCTCGCAGGATACAATCAGCCCCAGCATTTT.